The TCR beta chain described here comes from a study of technical replicates of blood from a handful of donors. TCRdb keeps only in-frame clones here, not all; method: immunoSEQ multiplex PCR. The table records just over 60,000 clones, approximately 89% of them present only once. The CDR3 covers 15 residues. The V end was cut by 1 base, the J end by 4 bases, with 12 bases between. Germline V lookup: CDR1 SGHRS, CDR2 YFSETQ. The chain uses TRBV5-1 and TRBJ1-5, with TRBD1 as a possible D gene (6 bases). The sequenced sample consisted of PBMCs. This TCR was recovered from a human donor in good health. Some clones in this sample may be carry-over from other donors' samples. CDR3 sequence reads: CASSLTTGGNQPQHF. The CDR3 DNA sequence: TGCGCCAGCAGCTTGACGACAGGAGGAAATCAGCCCCAGCATTTT.